The clone carrying this T cell receptor beta chain was seen just once. The sample is drawn from a study of somatic mutations in cytotoxic T cells in rheumatoid arthritis. Measured with immunoSEQ multiplex PCR; TCRdb has only the in-frame clones, and not every one. Seen here are 25,000 to 30,000 clones, about 87% observed once, and the top ten hold roughly 9.7%. The germline V gene has CDR1 SGHTS and CDR2 YDEGEE. The CDR3 runs 15 residues. J gave up 7 bases and V 4 bases, and 4 bases lay outside the gene matches. The sequence was obtained from an adult with rheumatoid arthritis. Specimen: CD8+ T cells sorted from blood. The rearrangement joins TRBV5-8 to TRBJ2-2, with 13 positions matching TRBD2. In nucleotides, the CDR3 is TGTGCCAGCAGCCTCGGGACTAGCGGGATCGGGGAGCTGTTTTTT. Protein sequence: CASSLGTSGIGELFF.